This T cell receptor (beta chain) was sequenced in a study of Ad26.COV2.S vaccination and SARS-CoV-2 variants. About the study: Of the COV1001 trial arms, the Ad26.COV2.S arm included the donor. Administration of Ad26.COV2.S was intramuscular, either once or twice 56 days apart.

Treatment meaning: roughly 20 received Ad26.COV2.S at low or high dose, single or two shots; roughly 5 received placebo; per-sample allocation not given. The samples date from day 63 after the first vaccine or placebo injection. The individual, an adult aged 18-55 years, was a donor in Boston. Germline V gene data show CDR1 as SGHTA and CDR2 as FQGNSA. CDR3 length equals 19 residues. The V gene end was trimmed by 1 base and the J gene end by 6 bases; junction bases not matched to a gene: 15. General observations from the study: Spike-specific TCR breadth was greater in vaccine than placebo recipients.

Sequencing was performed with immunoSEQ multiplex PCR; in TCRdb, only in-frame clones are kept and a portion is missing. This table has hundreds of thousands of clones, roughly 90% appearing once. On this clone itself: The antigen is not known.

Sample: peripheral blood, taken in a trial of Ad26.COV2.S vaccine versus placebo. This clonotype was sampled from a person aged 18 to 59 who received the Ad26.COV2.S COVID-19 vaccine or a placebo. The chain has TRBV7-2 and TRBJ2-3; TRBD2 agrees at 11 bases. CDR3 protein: CASSLVVTGSGGARDTQYF. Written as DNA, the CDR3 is TGTGCCAGCAGCTTAGTCGTTACAGGTAGCGGGGGGGCCCGGGATACGCAGTATTTT.